This TCR beta chain was sequenced in a study of tumor-infiltrating lymphocytes in primary liver carcinoma. Across the whole study: Each of the growths was stage T1-T3 N0M0, extending roughly 4.2 to 11 cm across.

Concerning this clonotype itself: Its antigen is currently unknown. This clone may be a read error of a much larger clone one base away. No conserved phenylalanine or tryptophan is present at the end of the CDR3, so a read error is the likely explanation.

The study co-extracted DNA and RNA from about 20-30 mg of unsorted bulk tissue. TCR beta cDNA came from 400 to 500 ng total RNA, primed with a constant-region primer. The TCR beta library was amplified through three nested multiplex PCR rounds in a modified ARM-PCR procedure. Use of TRBV1-TRBV30 forward primers with a C-beta reverse primer characterized the first two PCR rounds, which lasted about 11 cycles each. TCRdb redid the calling of the multiplex PCR reads with MiXCR, one entry per CDR3 protein. Found here are fewer than 85,000 distinct CDR3 sequences, 69% of them singletons; the top ten hold approximately 27%. CDR1 is SEHNR and CDR2 is FQNEAQ in the germline V gene (reference sequence). Trimming left V 6 bases short and J 5 bases short, with 7 bases between. CDR3 length equals 12 residues. Study-level points and caveats: Lesser overlap characterized tumor-adjacent and tumor-blood pairs relative to tumor region pairs.

The V call is TRBV7-9, the J call TRBJ2-2; D not resolved. The sequence derives from a man aged 35-49 years with primary liver carcinoma and hepatitis B virus infection. Source material: tumor-adjacent normal liver tissue. The CDR3 DNA reads TGTGCCAGCAGGGCCGGGACCGGGGAGCTGTTTATT. This sequence encodes CASRAGTGELFI.